One sample yielded the 14 T cell receptor beta chains listed below, sequenced in a study of cytomegalovirus exposure and HLA in healthy donors. Vbeta (60) and Jbeta (13) primers were used in the PCR. Only in-frame clones appear in the TCRdb table, and some are missing; sequencing was by immunoSEQ multiplex PCR. The table lists some 150,000 clones, around 9.7% of them singletons. Specimen: PBMCs. These receptors all stem from a man aged 45-65 years in good health and CMV-seronegative.

This chain uses TRBV7-9 with TRBJ1-1; TRBD1 aligns across 9 bases. The CDR3 totals 17 residues. The junction had 10 bases not matched to a gene; V was cut back by 4 bases and J by 1 base. CDR1 is SEHNR, CDR2 FQNEAQ, per germline (reference sequence). The CDR3 coding sequence is TGTGCCAGCAGCTCCGTCCCGGGACAGGGATGGAACACTGAAGCTTTCTTT. Its protein is CASSSVPGQGWNTEAFF.

The gene calls are TRBV7-7 and TRBJ1-3; TRBD1 matches 9 bases. The CDR3 consists of 13 residues. Per the germline V gene, CDR1 is SSHAT and CDR2 is FNYEAQ (reference sequence). CDR3 amino acids: CASGQGFGNTIYF. In DNA form, the CDR3 reads TGTGCTAGCGGACAGGGGTTCGGAAACACCATATATTTT.

The table lists this clone with a few counts. The J gene is TRBJ2-7, the V gene TRBV14; 10 bases fit TRBD1. Germline loops: CDR1 SGHDN, CDR2 FVKESK. The CDR3 extends over 16 amino acids. Trimming removed 1 base from V and 3 bases from J; junction bases left unmatched: 6. CDR3 in amino acids: CASSQGLRTGGYEQYF. CDR3 nucleotide sequence: TGTGCCAGCAGCCAAGGTTTGCGGACAGGGGGCTACGAGCAGTACTTC. The full variable domain, with the rest looked up from reference TRBV14 and TRBJ2-7, is EAGVTQFPSHSVIEKGQTVTLRCDPISGHDNLYWYRRVMGKEIKFLLHFVKESKQDESGMPNNRFLAERTGGTYSTLKVQPAELEDSGVYFCASSQGLRTGGYEQYFGPGTRLTVT.

The V and J genes are TRBV5-1 and TRBJ2-5; 7 positions match TRBD2. Germline V lookup: CDR1 SGHRS, CDR2 YFSETQ. Germline trimming cut 2 bases from V and 1 base from J; bases unmatched to any gene: 8. This CDR3 is 16 amino acids long. CDR3 DNA: TGCGCCAGCAGCTTTGGAGCGGGACTACTCCAAGAGACCCAGTACTTC. It translates to CASSFGAGLLQETQYF. The whole variable domain, remainder taken from reference TRBV5-1 and TRBJ2-5, is KAGVTQTPRYLIKTRGQQVTLSCSPISGHRSVSWYQQTPGQGLQFLFEYFSETQRNKGNFPGRFSGRQFSNSRSEMNVSTLELGDSALYLCASSFGAGLLQETQYFGPGTRLLVL.

This clone was counted a few times. The gene calls are TRBV28 and TRBJ1-2; weak D call: TRBD1 (6 bases). The CDR3 length is 14 residues. CDR1 is MDHEN and CDR2 is SYDVKM in the germline V gene. V was clipped by 4 bases and J by 3 bases, with 12 bases between them. The CDR3 nucleotides read TGTGCCAGCAGTTCCTACAGGGATCACTATGGCTACACCTTC. Protein product: CASSSYRDHYGYTF.

This clone was counted a few times. V and J are TRBV6-5 and TRBJ2-1; D gene unclear. The CDR3 length is 13 residues. Germline V gene sequence: CDR1 MNHEY, CDR2 SVGAGI. V shed 6 bases and J shed 6 bases, with 12 bases lying between them. The CDR3 is CASRHLQANEQFF. CDR3 coding DNA: TGTGCCAGCAGACACCTGCAGGCCAATGAGCAGTTCTTC.

V and J are TRBV30 and TRBJ2-7, with 7 nucleotides matching TRBD1. There are 15 residues in the CDR3. Looked up from germline, CDR1 is GTSNPN and CDR2 is SVGIG (reference sequence). V gave up 3 bases and J gave up 6 bases; unmatched junction bases: 14. Here the CDR3 reads CAWRGMGQPGPEQYF. The CDR3, as DNA: TGTGCCTGGAGGGGCATGGGACAGCCGGGGCCCGAGCAGTACTTC.

This clone was counted between two and nine times. The chain employs TRBV19 and TRBJ2-6; D is undetermined. Germline CDR1 is LNHDA and CDR2 is SQIVND (reference sequence). The germline V and J ends were trimmed by 10 bases and 0 bases, with 4 bases remaining between them. The CDR3 runs 12 residues. The CDR3 loop is CATVSGANVLTF. The CDR3, as DNA: TGTGCCACCGTCTCTGGGGCCAACGTCCTGACTTTC.

This clone appeared a few times. The chain combines TRBV11-1 with TRBJ2-6; weak D call: TRBD2 (5 bases). Germline V gene lookup returns CDR1 SGHAT and CDR2 FQDESV (reference sequence). This CDR3 contains 19 residues. Trimming pared 2 bases from V and 2 bases from J, leaving 19 bases between. CDR3 region: CASSLLINLRGTGANVLTF. For the CDR3, the DNA is TGTGCCAGCAGCTTATTGATTAACCTCCGGGGAACTGGGGCCAACGTCCTGACTTTC.

This clone was seen a handful of times. The sample carries other DNA sequences with the same CDR3. The chain carries TRBV28 and TRBJ2-7, with TRBD2 as a possible D gene (6 bases). The CDR3 covers 14 residues. Germline CDR1 reads MDHEN; CDR2 reads SYDVKM. The V end was cut by 3 bases, the J end by 2 bases, with 11 bases between. The CDR3 loop reads CASSLRGPTYEQYF. The CDR3 nucleotides are TGTGCCAGCAGTTTGCGGGGACCGACCTACGAGCAGTACTTC.

The V call is TRBV15, the J call TRBJ1-1; TRBD1 is a possible D gene (5 bases). With 0 bases removed from V and 7 bases from J, the gap between germline ends came to 18 bases. The germline V gene has CDR1 LNHNV and CDR2 YYDKDF (reference sequence). The CDR3 covers 16 residues. CDR3 DNA: TGTGCCACCAGCAGAGAAAAGTTTGGGGGAGGTGGTGAAGCTTTCTTT. Translated, it gives CATSREKFGGGGEAFF.

This clone was observed a handful of times. CDR3 in amino acids: CASSPAGITSTDTQYF. DNA of the CDR3: TGCGCCAGCAGCCCGGCGGGAATTACTAGCACAGATACGCAGTATTTT. The chain recombines TRBV4-1 with TRBJ2-3, with a possible D match to TRBD2 (6 bases). CDR1 and CDR2 (germline): MGHRA, YSYEKL. CDR3 length: 16 residues. V was clipped by 4 bases and J by 0 bases, with 14 bases between them.

This clone appeared a few times. The rearrangement links TRBV7-3 to TRBJ2-1; 13 positions agree with TRBD2. There are 17 residues in the CDR3. CDR1 is SGHTA and CDR2 is FQGTGA in the germline V gene. J gave up 7 bases and V 5 bases, and 11 bases lay outside the gene matches. The CDR3 DNA reads as TGTGCCAGCAGCCTCCCATGGGGGACTAGCGGGAAGAATGAGCAGTTCTTC. It codes for CASSLPWGTSGKNEQFF.

The rearrangement uses TRBV7-9 and TRBJ1-1; TRBD1 matches 8 bases. V gave up 5 bases and J gave up 4 bases; unmatched junction bases: 12. There are 16 residues in the CDR3. Germline V lookup: CDR1 SEHNR, CDR2 FQNEAQ (reference sequence). In nucleotides, the CDR3 is TGTGCCAGCAGCCCCGGCGGCAGGGGGCCCTTCACTGAAGCTTTCTTT. Its translation: CASSPGGRGPFTEAFF.